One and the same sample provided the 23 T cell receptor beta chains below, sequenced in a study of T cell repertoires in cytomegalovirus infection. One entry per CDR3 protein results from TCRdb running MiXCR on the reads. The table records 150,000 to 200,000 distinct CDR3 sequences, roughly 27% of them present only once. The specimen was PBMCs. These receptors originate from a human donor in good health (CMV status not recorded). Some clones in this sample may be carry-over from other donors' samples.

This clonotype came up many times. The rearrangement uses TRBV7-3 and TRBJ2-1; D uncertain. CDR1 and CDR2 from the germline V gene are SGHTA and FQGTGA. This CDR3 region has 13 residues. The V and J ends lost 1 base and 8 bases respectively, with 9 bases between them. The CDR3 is CASSLRPSDEQFF. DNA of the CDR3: TGTGCCAGCAGCTTAAGACCGTCAGATGAGCAGTTCTTC.

This chain's CDR3 is CASSGIREYGYTF. In DNA form, the CDR3 reads TGTGCCAGCAGCGGCATCAGAGAGTATGGCTACACCTTC. The chain recombines TRBV7-8 with TRBJ1-2; D is unresolved. Germline V CDR1 and CDR2: SGHVS, FQNEAQ. The germline V and J ends were trimmed by 5 bases and 5 bases, with 12 bases remaining between them. This CDR3 region has 13 residues. Using reference TRBV7-8 and TRBJ1-2 for the parts outside the CDR3, the full variable domain is GAGVSQSPRYKVAKRGQDVALRCDPISGHVSLFWYQQALGQGPEFLTYFQNEAQLDKSGLPSDRFFAERPEGSVSTLKIQRTQQEDSAVYLCASSGIREYGYTFGSGTRLTVV.

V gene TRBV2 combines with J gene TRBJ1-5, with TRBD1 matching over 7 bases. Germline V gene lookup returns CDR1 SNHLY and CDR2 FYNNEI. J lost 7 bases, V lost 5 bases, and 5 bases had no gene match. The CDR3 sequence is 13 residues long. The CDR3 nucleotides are TGTGCCAGCAGTCCTCAGGGGGTACAGCCCCAGCATTTT. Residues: CASSPQGVQPQHF. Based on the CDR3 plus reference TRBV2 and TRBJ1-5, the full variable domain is EPEVTQTPSHQVTQMGQEVILRCVPISNHLYFYWYRQILGQKVEFLVSFYNNEISEKSEIFDDQFSVERPDGSNFTLKIRSTKLEDSAMYFCASSPQGVQPQHFGDGTRLSIL.

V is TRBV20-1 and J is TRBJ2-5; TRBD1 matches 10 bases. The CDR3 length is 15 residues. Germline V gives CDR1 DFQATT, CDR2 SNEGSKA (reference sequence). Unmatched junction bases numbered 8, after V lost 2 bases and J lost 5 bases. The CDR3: CSARIETGGWETQYF. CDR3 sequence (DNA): TGCAGTGCTAGAATTGAGACAGGGGGCTGGGAGACCCAGTACTTC.

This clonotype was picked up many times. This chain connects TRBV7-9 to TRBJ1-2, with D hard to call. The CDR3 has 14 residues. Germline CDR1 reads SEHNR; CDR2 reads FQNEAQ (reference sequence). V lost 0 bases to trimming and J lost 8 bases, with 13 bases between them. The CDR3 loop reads CASSLAGPPEGYTF. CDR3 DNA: TGTGCCAGCAGCTTAGCTGGGCCTCCGGAGGGCTACACCTTC.

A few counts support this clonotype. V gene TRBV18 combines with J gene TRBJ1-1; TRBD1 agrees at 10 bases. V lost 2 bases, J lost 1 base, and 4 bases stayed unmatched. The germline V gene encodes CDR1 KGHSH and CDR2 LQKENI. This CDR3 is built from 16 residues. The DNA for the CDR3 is TGTGCCAGCTCACCAATCGACAGGGGGCGGAACACTGAAGCTTTCTTT. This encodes CASSPIDRGRNTEAFF. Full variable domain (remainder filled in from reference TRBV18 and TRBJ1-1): NAGVMQNPRHLVRRRGQEARLRCSPMKGHSHVYWYRQLPEEGLKFMVYLQKENIIDESGMPKERFSAEFPKEGPSILRIQQVVRGDSAAYFCASSPIDRGRNTEAFFGQGTRLTVV.

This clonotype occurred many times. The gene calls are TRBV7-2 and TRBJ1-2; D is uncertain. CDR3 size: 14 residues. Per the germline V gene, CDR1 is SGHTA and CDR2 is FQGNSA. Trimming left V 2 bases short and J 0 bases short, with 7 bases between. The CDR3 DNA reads TGTGCCAGCAGCTTAAGGTCGACTAACTATGGCTACACCTTC. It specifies CASSLRSTNYGYTF.

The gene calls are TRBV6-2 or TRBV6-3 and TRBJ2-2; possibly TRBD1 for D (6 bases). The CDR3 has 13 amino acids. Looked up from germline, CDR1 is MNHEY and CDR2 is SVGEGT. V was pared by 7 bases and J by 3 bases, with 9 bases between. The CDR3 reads CASITGYTGELFF. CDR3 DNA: TGTGCCAGCATTACAGGGTACACCGGGGAGCTGTTTTTT.

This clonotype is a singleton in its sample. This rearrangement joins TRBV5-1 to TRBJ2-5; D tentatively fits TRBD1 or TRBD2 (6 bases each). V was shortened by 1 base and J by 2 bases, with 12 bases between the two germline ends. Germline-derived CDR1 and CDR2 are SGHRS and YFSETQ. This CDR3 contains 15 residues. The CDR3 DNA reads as TGCGCCAGCAGCTTGAGGAGGGGGAGACAAGAGACCCAGTACTTC. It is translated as CASSLRRGRQETQYF.

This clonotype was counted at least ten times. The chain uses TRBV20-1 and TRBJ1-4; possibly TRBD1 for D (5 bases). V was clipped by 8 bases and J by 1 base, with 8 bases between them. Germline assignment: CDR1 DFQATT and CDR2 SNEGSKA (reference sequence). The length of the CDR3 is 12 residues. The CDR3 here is CSIQGTNEKLFF. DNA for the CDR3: TGCAGTATTCAGGGAACTAATGAAAAACTGTTTTTT.

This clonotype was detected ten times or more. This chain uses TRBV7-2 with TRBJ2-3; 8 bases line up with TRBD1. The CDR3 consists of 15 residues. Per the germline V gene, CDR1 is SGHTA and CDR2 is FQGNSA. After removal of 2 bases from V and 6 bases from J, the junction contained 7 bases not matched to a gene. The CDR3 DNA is TGTGCCAGCAGCTTATCCCCCCAGGGGGCGGATACGCAGTATTTT. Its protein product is CASSLSPQGADTQYF.

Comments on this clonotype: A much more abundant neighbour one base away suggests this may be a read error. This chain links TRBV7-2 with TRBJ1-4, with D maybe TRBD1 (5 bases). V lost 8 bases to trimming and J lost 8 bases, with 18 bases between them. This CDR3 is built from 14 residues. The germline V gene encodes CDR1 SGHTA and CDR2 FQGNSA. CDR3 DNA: TGTGCCAGCTGCTCGCAGCAGGGTAGAGAAAAACTGTTTTTT. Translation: CASCSQQGREKLFF.

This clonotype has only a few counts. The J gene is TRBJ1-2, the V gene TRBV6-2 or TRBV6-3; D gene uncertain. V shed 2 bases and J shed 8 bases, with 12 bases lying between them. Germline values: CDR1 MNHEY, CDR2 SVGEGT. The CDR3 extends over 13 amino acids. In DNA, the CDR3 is TGTGCCAGCAGTTACGCCGGCGGTGGCGGCTACACCTTC. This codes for CASSYAGGGGYTF.

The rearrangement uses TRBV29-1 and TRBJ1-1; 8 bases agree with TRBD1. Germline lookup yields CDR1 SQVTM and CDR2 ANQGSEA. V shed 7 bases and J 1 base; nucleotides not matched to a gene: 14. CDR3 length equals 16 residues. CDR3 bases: TGCAGCGCTATCCCAGGGGGCCCCGGAAGGAACACTGAAGCTTTCTTT. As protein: CSAIPGGPGRNTEAFF.

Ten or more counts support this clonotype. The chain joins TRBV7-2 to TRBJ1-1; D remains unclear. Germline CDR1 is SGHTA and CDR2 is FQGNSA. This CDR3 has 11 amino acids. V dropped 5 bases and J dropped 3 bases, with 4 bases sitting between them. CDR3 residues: CASSLYTEAFF. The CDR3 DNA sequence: TGTGCCAGCAGCCTGTACACTGAAGCTTTCTTT.

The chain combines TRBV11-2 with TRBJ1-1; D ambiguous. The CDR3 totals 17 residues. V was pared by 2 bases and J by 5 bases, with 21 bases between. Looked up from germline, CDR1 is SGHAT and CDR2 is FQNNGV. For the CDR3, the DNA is TGTGCCAGCAGCTTAAGTTCTAATGCGGCAGGCGAGACTGAAGCTTTCTTT. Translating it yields CASSLSSNAAGETEAFF. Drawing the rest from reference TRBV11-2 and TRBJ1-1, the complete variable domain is EAGVAQSPRYKIIEKRQSVAFWCNPISGHATLYWYQQILGQGPKLLIQFQNNGVVDDSQLPKDRFSAERLKGVDSTLKIQPAKLEDSAVYLCASSLSSNAAGETEAFFGQGTRLTVV.

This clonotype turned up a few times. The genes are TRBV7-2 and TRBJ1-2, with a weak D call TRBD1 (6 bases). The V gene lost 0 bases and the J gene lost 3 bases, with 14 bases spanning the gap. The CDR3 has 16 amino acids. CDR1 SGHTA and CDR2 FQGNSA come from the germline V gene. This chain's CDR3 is CASSLASGAWDYGYTF. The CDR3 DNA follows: TGTGCCAGCAGCTTAGCGTCGGGGGCGTGGGACTATGGCTACACCTTC.

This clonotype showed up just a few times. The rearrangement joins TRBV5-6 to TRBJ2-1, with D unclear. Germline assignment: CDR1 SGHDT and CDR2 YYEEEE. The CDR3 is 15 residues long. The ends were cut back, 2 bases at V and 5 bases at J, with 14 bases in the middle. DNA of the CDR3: TGTGCCAGCAGCTTCGAGTATCAAAGCAACAATGAGCAGTTCTTC. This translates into CASSFEYQSNNEQFF.

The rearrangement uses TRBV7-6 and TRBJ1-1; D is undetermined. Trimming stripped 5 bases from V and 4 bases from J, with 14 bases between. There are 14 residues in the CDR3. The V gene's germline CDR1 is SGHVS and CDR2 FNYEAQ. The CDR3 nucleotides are TGTGCCAGCAGCCTAGAAGGGAGAGGCACTGAAGCTTTCTTT. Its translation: CASSLEGRGTEAFF.

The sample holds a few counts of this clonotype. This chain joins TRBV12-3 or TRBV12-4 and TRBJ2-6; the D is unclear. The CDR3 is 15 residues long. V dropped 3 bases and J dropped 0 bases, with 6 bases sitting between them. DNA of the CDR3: TGTGCCAGCAGTTTGGAAGTCTCTGGGGCCAACGTCCTGACTTTC. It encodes CASSLEVSGANVLTF.

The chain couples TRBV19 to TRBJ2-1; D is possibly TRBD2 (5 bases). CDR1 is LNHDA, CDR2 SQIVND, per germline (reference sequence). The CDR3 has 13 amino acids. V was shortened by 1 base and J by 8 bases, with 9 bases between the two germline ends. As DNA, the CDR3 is TGTGCCAGTAGTATAGCGCTAGCCCATGAGCAGTTCTTC. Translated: CASSIALAHEQFF.

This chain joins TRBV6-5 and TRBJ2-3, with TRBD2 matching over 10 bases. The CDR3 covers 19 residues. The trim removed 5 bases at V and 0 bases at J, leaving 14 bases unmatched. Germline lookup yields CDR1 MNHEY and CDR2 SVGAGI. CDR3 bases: TGTGCCAGCAGTCCAACCTTAGCGGGGGGAGCCTCTAGCACAGATACGCAGTATTTT. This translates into CASSPTLAGGASSTDTQYF.

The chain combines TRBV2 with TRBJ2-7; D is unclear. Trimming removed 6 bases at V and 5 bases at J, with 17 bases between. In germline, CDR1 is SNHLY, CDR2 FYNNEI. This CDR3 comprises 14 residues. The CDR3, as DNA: TGTGCCAGCAGGGGTCGTGCTGAATTCAACGAGCAGTACTTC. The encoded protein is CASRGRAEFNEQYF.